The T cell receptor beta chain under discussion was sequenced for a study of human T cells and chemical hapten exposure. At the level of the study: From small differences in pooled library volume came most of the variation in per-sample TCR yields.

In the library, unique molecular identifiers were attached to individual cDNA molecules. Authors' data handling: Samples had a median of around 100,000 TCRs, ranging roughly 20,000 to 750,000. Each CDR3 protein is one row after TCRdb ran MiXCR on the RACE reads. None of the V and J calls come from the authors' own analysis; TCRdb made them. The sample contains about 77,000 distinct CDR3 sequences, 8.5% to 10% of which appear only once. V was pared by 4 bases and J by 1 base, with 4 bases of the junction left unmatched. The CDR3 loop spans 15 amino acids. As for this clonotype: Its target is unknown.

Time point of the sample: healthy volunteer bleed at 6 weeks. Whole blood that had not been fractionated was the source of extracted total RNA. Study-wide points: TCRs above 1 in 1000 frequency stayed constant with DPC sensitization.

The sample consisted of whole blood. This receptor was taken from a female donor in good health. Some clones in this sample may be carry-over from other donors' samples. The chain uses TRBV12-3 or TRBV12-4 and TRBJ1-1, with TRBD1 matching over 9 bases. CDR3 nucleotides: TGTGCCAGCAGTTCACCGGGACAGGGGAACACTGAAGCTTTCTTT. Residues: CASSSPGQGNTEAFF.